The clone carrying this TCR beta chain occurred a few times. Its target is unknown. According to the study, genomic DNA was the template for TCR beta VDJ and CDR3 profiling. One entry per CDR3 protein, called by TCRdb with MiXCR from the reads. The table includes roughly 170,000 distinct CDR3 sequences, approximately 48% detected once. The data were obtained in a study of CD8+CD57+ T cells in acquired aplastic anemia. Whole-study context: The DNA of sorted CD4+ and CD8+ cells averaged approximately 3.3 ug. Findings of the study overall: CD8+ Simpson's diversity showed no significant patient-control difference.

Only patients with CD8+CD57+ cell expansion on flow cytometry were chosen for sequencing. The specimen sequenced was sorted CD4+, CD8+, or CD8+CD57+ T cells (not recorded which) from PBMCs. This sequence was found in a human donor with aplastic anemia.

CDR3 DNA: TGTGCCATCAGTGTGGGGGGAGACGGTAACTATGGCTACACCTTC. Amino acid sequence: CAISVGGDGNYGYTF. J is TRBJ1-2 and V is TRBV10-3, with D possibly being TRBD1 (5 bases). This CDR3 spans 15 amino acids. Trimming took 4 bases from V and 1 from J, leaving 13 bases between them. Per germline, CDR1 ENHRY and CDR2 SYGVKD.